This T cell receptor beta chain came from a study of cytomegalovirus exposure and HLA in healthy donors (TCRdb year 2017). About the full investigation: According to an earlier analysis of 450 to 650 of the donors, about 170 million T cells yielded over 90 million unique TCR beta sequences and less than 300 Gb of sequence data. HLA typing included class I and class II loci at four-digit resolution. Besides the first cohort of approximately 710 subjects, a separate validation cohort made up of roughly 120 different subjects was used. High-throughput TCR immunosequencing, statistical association of individual TCRs with disease status, and machine learning were combined to predict cytomegalovirus infection status. The aim of the study was to test whether cataloging public T cell receptors could identify signatures of past pathogen exposure. All discovery cohort repertoires had been generated using a single sequencing platform. In an earlier analysis of more than 550 of the donors, high-throughput TCR beta sequencing was used to judge whether each TCR beta V gene segment behaved as functional or pseudogenic. Because of strong linkage in the cohort, roughly five DR-DQ haplotypes were treated as single units for association and clustering. Rather than drawing on any new phenotypic data, the later analysis identified candidate immune exposures from TCR beta sequences and the way those sequences occurred across donors. The genetic ancestry cluster associated with self-reported Caucasian donors included around 76% of the approximately 410 genotyped donors. Approximately 300 gigabases of sequencing data and tens of millions of unique TCR sequences were included in an early release covering roughly 700 HLA-typed donors. The study used immunosequencing to profile the T cell repertoires of some 600 subjects and linked those repertoires to cytomegalovirus serostatus. Among some 400 genotyped donors of the cohort, an average of approximately 230,000 unique TCR beta nucleotide sequences were sequenced per donor, around 20% of them non-productive. Alongside the repertoire data, information on donor age, sex, ethnicity and CMV serostatus was compiled. In a later genetic analysis, genome-wide SNP genotypes for about three fifths of the roughly 670 donors were used, and that subset was treated as a discovery cohort. Typing coverage varied by locus: roughly 629-630 donors for A, B, C, DRB1 and DQB1; some 520 for DQA1; more than 600 for DPA1; approximately 490 for DPB1. To study patterns of TCR occurrence, a later analysis re-analyzed previously published TCR beta repertoires from several hundred donors and added high-resolution HLA genotyping. Paper-wide results and their limitations: Compared with the approximately 670-donor mean, donors in an Asian-associated ancestry cluster had fewer N-insertions in productive TCRs, according to a later genetic analysis. The study listed 164 TCR beta chains as associated with cytomegalovirus. The 87-base-pair reads could not distinguish some IMGT-functional V segments, including TRBV6-2 and TRBV6-3, so those segments were excluded. Strong co-occurrence of HLA alleles, especially DR and DQ, made assigning TCR associations to individual alleles difficult. A few of the identified cytomegalovirus-associated TCR beta chains were confirmed in vitro to be specific for cytomegalovirus antigens. Presence/absence analyses assumed roughly uniform sequencing depth across donors, an assumption that may not hold. Because counts were too low, about 15 rarely observed V segments, including chromosome 9 orphons, were left out of the earlier analysis of some 600 of the donors. According to the authors, the approach could potentially be generalized to other disease states and immunological phenotypes. Cytomegalovirus status was reported to be diagnosed by the classifier with high specificity and sensitivity in both the original and validation cohorts. Several of the top co-occurrence clusters appeared to be linked to parvovirus B19, influenza, CMV and Epstein-Barr virus, according to a later analysis. A group of highly shared sequence variants was considered likely to be a technical artifact of the sequencing pipeline. HLA typing was unavailable for some donors at each locus, so association tests used only the typed subset. A later analysis found that most CMV-associated TCR beta chains appeared HLA-restricted, with HLA associations seemingly driven largely by CMV exposure. Only TCR beta chains were sequenced in this cohort, and the absence of alpha or paired-chain data limited detectable features. CMV serostatus was the only immune exposure information available for the cohort. While some public TCRs were present in many individuals, most TCR sequences turned up only very rarely across donors. In a later analysis, HLA-associated TCR beta chains showed more clonal expansion and lower generation probabilities than non-associated chains that were equally common. V-gene and J-gene trimming of TCR beta chains was associated with a missense DCLRE1C variant in a later genetic analysis, and the association was replicated in an independent cohort. Correlated functional status among segregating V segments might reflect linkage disequilibrium, but an unknown experimental factor could not be ruled out. In a later analysis, TCR association rates were found to vary across HLA loci, with the most associated TCRs seen for DRB1 alleles and the fewest for HLA-C alleles. A further reported finding was that TCR beta sequences accurately predicted the HLA-A and HLA-B alleles for most subjects in the first cohort. Specific HLA alleles were associated with 16,951 TCR beta sequences at a false discovery rate of 0.05 in a later analysis. In an earlier analysis of about 600 of the donors, most TCR beta V segments appeared in productive rearrangements about 87% or about 30% of the time, broadly matching IMGT annotations.

The method behind the library was the immunoSEQ multiplex PCR assay. For the multiplex PCR, a mixture combining 60 forward primers for TCR Vbeta segments and 13 reverse primers for TCR Jbeta segments was used. Amplification of the CDR3 region of rearranged TCR beta genes was performed with a multiplex PCR assay on genomic DNA. The Illumina HiSeq System was used to sequence the amplified TCR beta libraries as 87-base-pair reads. As for the authors' bioinformatics: In a later analysis, tens of millions of unique TCR beta chains were counted across the 500 to 700 repertoires, and approximately 11 million of these chains were shared by at least two donors. To remove PCR and sequencing errors, raw reads were error-corrected and collapsed into unique sequences using a nearest-neighbor algorithm that merged closely related sequences. To assign V, D and J gene segments, CDR3 sequences were aligned to IMGT reference sequences. Each retained sequence needed at least a six-nucleotide match to both a V gene segment and a J gene segment. A rearrangement was called productive if the CDR3 had no stop codons and remained in frame with V and J, and every other rearrangement was called non-productive. CDR3 was defined according to IMGT convention as the region running from the second conserved V-encoded cysteine to the conserved J-encoded phenylalanine. In an earlier analysis of 500 to 650 of the donors, sequences lacking an unambiguous match to a single V gene segment were excluded. In an earlier analysis of 500 to 750 of the donors, V segments were called functional above 56.7% productive rearrangements and were called segregating when the between-donor standard deviation exceeded 5%. To diagnose cytomegalovirus status from the catalog of TCR beta chain sequences, a statistical classification framework was built. V and J gene assignment, in a later analysis, came from comparing TCR nucleotide sequences with IMGT/GENE-DB human TR gene sequences. In a later analysis, CDR3 sequences and most-parsimonious VDJ recombination scenarios were assigned using the TCRdist pipeline. In a later analysis, each TCR beta chain was defined by its CDR3 amino acid sequence together with its V-gene family, and reads without a unique V-gene family were excluded. A later analysis removed roughly 590 highly shared, low-generation-probability nucleotide sequences to deal with suspected cross-contamination and a sequencing artifact. A later analysis calculated a clonal expansion index for each public chain from normalized within-repertoire ranks of inferred template counts. Generation probabilities in a later analysis came from a VDJ recombination model fitted to out-of-frame rearrangements, and those results were checked against IGoR. A later analysis scored TCR-TCR, TCR-HLA and TCR-CMV co-occurrence with hypergeometric tests, applying a repertoire-size bias correction to TCR pairs. A later analysis estimated false discovery rates by permuting HLA or CMV assignments 20 times. In a later analysis, co-occurring TCRs were grouped using DBSCAN, and TCRdist sequence similarity was added for clustering within HLA-allele-positive subsets. For co-occurrence clustering, repertoires with fewer than 30,000 or more than 120,000 public chains were excluded, along with roughly 5 repertoires with anomalous nucleotide sharing. TCRdb limited this immuneACCESS table to in-frame rearrangements with V and J called. A share of clones is missing; checked studies link under half to unresolved V genes, and the rest is unexplained. V and J calls and clone size follow that table, whereas D and trimming were derived from the DNA. The sample table records around 130,000 clones; roughly 74% of these occur just once. In total, the top ten clones hold approximately 7% of the sample.

With respect to this clone: Its cognate antigen has yet to be identified. Nothing much larger sits one base from this clone, and base qualities are not available.

The cohort comprised around 700 healthy bone marrow donors. At the time of sampling, every cohort member was nominally healthy, though immune exposures that went unrecorded were likely present. The donor was CMV seropositive and belonged to the group of 250 to 350 seropositive cohort members. Every donor gave a peripheral blood sample, and the peripheral blood mononuclear cells from that sample were used for TCR beta sequencing. The Qiagen DNeasy Blood Extraction Kit was used to extract genomic DNA from the blood cell samples. From its cysteine to its phenylalanine, the CDR3 spans 16 amino acids. The retained sequence is limited to the CDR3, 48 bases, with the frame set at the first base. Via the germline V gene, CDR1 is SNHLY and CDR2 FYNNEI. Deletion took 4 bases off V and 10 bases off J, with a span of 23 bases between the germline ends.

Sequencing input: PBMCs. The rearranged chain carries TRBV2 and TRBJ2-1, with TRBD2 tentatively as D gene (5 bases match). The clonotype originates from a man in his forties or fifties in good health and CMV-seropositive. The sequenced DNA is TGTGCCAGCAGTGTTAATGGACTTACGAACGCGTCCGAGCAGTTCTTC. Translated, this is CASSVNGLTNASEQFF. Joined to the reference TRBV2 and TRBJ2-1 proteins, this CDR3 gives the full variable domain: EPEVTQTPSHQVTQMGQEVILRCVPISNHLYFYWYRQILGQKVEFLVSFYNNEISEKSEIFDDQFSVERPDGSNFTLKIRSTKLEDSAMYFCASSVNGLTNASEQFFGPGTRLTVL.